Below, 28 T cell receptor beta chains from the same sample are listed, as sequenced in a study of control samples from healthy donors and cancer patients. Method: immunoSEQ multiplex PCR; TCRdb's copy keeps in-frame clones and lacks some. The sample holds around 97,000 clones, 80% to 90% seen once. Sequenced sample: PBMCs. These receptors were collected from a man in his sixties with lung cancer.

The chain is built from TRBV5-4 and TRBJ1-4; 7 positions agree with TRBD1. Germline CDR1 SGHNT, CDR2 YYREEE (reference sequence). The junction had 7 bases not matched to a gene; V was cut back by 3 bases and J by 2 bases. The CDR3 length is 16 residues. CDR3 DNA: TGTGCCAGCAGCTCGACGAAGGGGGCCACTAATGAAAAACTGTTTTTT. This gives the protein CASSSTKGATNEKLFF.

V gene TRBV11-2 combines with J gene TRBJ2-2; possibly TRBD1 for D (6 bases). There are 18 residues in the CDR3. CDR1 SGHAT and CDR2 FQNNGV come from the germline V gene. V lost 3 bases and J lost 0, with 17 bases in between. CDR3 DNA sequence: TGTGCCAGCAGCTTCTTACCTGGTGGACAGCCGAACACCGGGGAGCTGTTTTTT. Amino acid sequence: CASSFLPGGQPNTGELFF.

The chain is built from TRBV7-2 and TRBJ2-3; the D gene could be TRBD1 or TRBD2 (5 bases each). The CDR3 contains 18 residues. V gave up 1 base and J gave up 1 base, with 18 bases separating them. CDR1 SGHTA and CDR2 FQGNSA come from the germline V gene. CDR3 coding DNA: TGTGCCAGCAGCTTAGGGTTTTTTGGGACCCCGGGCACAGATACGCAGTATTTT. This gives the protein CASSLGFFGTPGTDTQYF.

The CDR3 reads CASSESGSSYNEQFF. CDR3 DNA: TGTGCCAGCAGCGAGAGCGGTAGCTCCTACAATGAGCAGTTCTTC. V is TRBV11-2 and J is TRBJ2-1, with a weak D call TRBD2 (5 bases). V was pared by 5 bases and J by 0 bases, with 11 bases between. The V gene's germline CDR1 is SGHAT and CDR2 FQNNGV. The CDR3 contains 15 residues.

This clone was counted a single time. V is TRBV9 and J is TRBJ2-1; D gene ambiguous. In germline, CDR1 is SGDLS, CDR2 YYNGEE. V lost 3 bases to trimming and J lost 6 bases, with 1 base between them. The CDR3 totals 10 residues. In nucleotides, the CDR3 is TGTGCCAGCAGCGGCAATGAGCAGTTCTTC. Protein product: CASSGNEQFF. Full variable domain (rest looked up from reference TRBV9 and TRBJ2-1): DSGVTQTPKHLITATGQRVTLRCSPRSGDLSVYWYQQSLDQGLQFLIQYYNGEERAKGNILERFSAQQFPDLHSELNLSSLELGDSALYFCASSGNEQFFGPGTRLTVL.

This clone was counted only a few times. This CDR3 reads CASTFTATNEKLFF. The DNA of the CDR3 is TGTGCCAGCACTTTCACTGCAACTAATGAAAAACTGTTTTTT. The V gene is TRBV2, the J gene TRBJ1-4, with D hard to call. The CDR3 length is 14 residues. Germline-derived CDR1 and CDR2 are SNHLY and FYNNEI. Between the trimmed V and J ends, which lost 7 bases and 0 bases, there was a span of 9 bases.

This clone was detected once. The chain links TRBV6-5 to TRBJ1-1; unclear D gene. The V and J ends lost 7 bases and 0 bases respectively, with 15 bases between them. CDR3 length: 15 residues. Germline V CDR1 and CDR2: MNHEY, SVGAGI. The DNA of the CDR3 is TGTGCCAGCACCGAAATGGAGGGAATGAACACTGAAGCTTTCTTT. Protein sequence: CASTEMEGMNTEAFF.

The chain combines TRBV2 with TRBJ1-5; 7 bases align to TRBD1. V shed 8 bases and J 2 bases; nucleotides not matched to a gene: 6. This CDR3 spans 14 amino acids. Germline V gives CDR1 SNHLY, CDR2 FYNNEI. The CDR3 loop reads CASGGQGGNQPQHF. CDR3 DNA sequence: TGTGCCAGCGGCGGGCAGGGGGGCAATCAGCCCCAGCATTTT.

CDR3 sequence: CATSDTLRGGRDTQYF. The CDR3 nucleotides read TGTGCCACCAGTGATACCCTGAGAGGGGGAAGGGATACGCAGTATTTT. The chain joins TRBV24-1 to TRBJ2-3, with a possible D match to TRBD1 (6 bases). V lost 3 bases to trimming and J lost 6 bases, with 18 bases between them. Germline V gene data show CDR1 as KGHDR and CDR2 as SFDVKD. The CDR3 consists of 16 residues.

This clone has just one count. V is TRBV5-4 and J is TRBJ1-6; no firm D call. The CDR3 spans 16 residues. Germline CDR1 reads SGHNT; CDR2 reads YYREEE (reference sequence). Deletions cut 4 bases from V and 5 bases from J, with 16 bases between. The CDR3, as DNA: TGTGCCAGCAGCCCCGGGAAAGAGTGGGATAATTCACCCCTCCACTTT. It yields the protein CASSPGKEWDNSPLHF.

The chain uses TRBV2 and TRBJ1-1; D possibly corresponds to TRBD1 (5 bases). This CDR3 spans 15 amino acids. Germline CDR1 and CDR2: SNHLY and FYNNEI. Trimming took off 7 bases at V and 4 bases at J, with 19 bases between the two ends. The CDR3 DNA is TGTGCCAGCACGAAGATAGCCCAGGGTTCCACTGAAGCTTTCTTT. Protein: CASTKIAQGSTEAFF. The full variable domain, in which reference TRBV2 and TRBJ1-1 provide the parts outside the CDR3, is EPEVTQTPSHQVTQMGQEVILRCVPISNHLYFYWYRQILGQKVEFLVSFYNNEISEKSEIFDDQFSVERPDGSNFTLKIRSTKLEDSAMYFCASTKIAQGSTEAFFGQGTRLTVV.

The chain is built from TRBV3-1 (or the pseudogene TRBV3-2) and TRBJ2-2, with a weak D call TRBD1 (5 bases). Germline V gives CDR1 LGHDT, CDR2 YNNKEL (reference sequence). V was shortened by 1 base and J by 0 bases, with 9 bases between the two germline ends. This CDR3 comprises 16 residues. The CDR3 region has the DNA TGTGCCAGCAGCCAAGGAGCAGGGACGAACACCGGGGAGCTGTTTTTT. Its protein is CASSQGAGTNTGELFF.

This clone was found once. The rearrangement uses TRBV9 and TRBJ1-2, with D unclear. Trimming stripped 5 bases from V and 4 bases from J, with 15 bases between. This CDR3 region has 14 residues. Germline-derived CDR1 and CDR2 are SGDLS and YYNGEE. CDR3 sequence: CASSGSRVSYGYTF. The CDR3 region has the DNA TGTGCCAGCAGTGGATCAAGGGTGAGCTATGGCTACACCTTC.

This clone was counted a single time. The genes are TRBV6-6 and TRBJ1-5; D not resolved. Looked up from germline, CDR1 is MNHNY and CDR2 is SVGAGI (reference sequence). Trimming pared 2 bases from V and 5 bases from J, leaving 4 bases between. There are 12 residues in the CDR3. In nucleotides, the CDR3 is TGTGCCAGCAGTTACCTGGATCAGCCCCAGCATTTT. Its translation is CASSYLDQPQHF.

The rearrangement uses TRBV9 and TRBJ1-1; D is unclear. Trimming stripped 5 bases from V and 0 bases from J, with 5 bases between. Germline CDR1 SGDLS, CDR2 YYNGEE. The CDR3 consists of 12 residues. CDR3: CASSTLNTEAFF. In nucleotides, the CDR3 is TGTGCCAGCAGTACTCTGAACACTGAAGCTTTCTTT.

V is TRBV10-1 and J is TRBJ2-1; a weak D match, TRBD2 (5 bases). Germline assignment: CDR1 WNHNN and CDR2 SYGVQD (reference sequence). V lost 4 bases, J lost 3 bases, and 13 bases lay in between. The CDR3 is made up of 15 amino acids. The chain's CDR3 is CASSGSGEIYNEQFF. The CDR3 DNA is TGCGCCAGCAGTGGATCCGGGGAAATCTACAATGAGCAGTTCTTC.

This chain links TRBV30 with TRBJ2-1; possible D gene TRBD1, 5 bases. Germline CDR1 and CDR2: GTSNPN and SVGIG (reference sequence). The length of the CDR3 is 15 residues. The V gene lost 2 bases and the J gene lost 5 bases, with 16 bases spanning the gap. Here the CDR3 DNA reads TGTGCCTGGAGTATATGGCAGGGTACGGACAATGAGCAGTTCTTC. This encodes CAWSIWQGTDNEQFF.

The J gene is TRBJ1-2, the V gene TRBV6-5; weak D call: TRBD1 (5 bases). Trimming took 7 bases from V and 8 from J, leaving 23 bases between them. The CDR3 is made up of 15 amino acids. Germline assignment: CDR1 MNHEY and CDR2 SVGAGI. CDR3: CASTPGERDGRGYTF. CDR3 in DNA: TGTGCCAGCACCCCCGGAGAGAGGGACGGGAGAGGCTACACCTTC.

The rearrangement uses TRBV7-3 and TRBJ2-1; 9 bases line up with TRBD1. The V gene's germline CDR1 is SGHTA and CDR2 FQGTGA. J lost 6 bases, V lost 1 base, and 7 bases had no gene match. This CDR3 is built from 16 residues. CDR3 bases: TGTGCCAGCAGCTTAAAGGGGGGGACAGGGTCCAATGAGCAGTTCTTC. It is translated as CASSLKGGTGSNEQFF.

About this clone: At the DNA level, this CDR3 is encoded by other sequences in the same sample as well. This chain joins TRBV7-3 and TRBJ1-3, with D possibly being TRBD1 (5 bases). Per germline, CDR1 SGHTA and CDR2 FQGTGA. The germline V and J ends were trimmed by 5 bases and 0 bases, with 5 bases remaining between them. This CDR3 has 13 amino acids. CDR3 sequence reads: CASSQGSGNTIYF. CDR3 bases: TGTGCCAGCAGCCAGGGCTCTGGAAACACCATATATTTT. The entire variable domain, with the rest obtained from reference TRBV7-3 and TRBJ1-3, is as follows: GAGVSQTPSNKVTEKGKYVELRCDPISGHTALYWYRQSLGQGPEFLIYFQGTGAADDSGLPNDRFFAVRPEGSVSTLKIQRTERGDSAVYLCASSQGSGNTIYFGEGSWLTVV.

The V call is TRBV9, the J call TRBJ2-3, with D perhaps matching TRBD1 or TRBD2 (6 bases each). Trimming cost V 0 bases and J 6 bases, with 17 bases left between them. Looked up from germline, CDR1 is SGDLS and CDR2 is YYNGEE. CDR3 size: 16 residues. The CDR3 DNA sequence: TGTGCCAGCAGCGTAGAAAACGGGGGCGTAGGGGATACGCAGTATTTT. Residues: CASSVENGGVGDTQYF.

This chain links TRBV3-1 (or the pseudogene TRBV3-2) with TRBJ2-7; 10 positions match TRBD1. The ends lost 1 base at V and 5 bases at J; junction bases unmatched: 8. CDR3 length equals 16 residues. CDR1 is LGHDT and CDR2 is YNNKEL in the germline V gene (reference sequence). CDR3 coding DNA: TGTGCCAGCAGCCAAGTGTCCGGGACAGGGGTTCACGAGCAGTACTTC. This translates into CASSQVSGTGVHEQYF.

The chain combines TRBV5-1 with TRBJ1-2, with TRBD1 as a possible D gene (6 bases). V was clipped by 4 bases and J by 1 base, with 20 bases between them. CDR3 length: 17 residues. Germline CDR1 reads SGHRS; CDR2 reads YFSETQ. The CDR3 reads CASSLQGTAAINYGYTF. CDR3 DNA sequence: TGCGCCAGCAGCCTACAGGGTACCGCAGCTATTAACTATGGCTACACCTTC.

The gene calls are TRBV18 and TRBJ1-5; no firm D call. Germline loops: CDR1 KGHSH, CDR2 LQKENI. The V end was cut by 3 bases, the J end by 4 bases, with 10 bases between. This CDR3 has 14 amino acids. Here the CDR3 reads CASSPTDTNQPQHF. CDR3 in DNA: TGTGCCAGCTCACCCACCGACACTAATCAGCCCCAGCATTTT.

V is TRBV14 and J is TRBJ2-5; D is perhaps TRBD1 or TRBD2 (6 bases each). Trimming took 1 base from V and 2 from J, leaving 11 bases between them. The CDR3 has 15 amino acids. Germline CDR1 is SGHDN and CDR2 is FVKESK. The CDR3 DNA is TGTGCCAGCAGCCAAGTCCGGGGGCCACAAGAGACCCAGTACTTC. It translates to CASSQVRGPQETQYF.

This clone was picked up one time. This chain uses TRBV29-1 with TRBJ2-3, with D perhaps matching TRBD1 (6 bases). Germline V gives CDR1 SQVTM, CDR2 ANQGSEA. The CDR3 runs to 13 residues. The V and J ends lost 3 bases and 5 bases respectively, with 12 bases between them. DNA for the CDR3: TGCAGCGTTGATTTTGGGGGCTTAGATACGCAGTATTTT. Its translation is CSVDFGGLDTQYF.

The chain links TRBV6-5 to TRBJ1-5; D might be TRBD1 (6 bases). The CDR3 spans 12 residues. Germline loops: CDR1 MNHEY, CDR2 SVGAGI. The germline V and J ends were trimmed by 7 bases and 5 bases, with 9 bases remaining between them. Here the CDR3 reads CASNGQYQPQHF. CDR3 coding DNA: TGTGCCAGCAACGGACAGTATCAGCCCCAGCATTTT.

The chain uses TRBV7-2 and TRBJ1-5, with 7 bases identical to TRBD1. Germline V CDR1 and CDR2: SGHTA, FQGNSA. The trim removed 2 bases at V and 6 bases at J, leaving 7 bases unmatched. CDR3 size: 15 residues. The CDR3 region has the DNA TGTGCCAGCAGCTTACGGCCAGGGGGATCTCAGCCCCAGCATTTT. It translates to CASSLRPGGSQPQHF.